This TCR beta chain was found in a study of T cells after yellow fever vaccination. The study, taken as a whole, reports: Highly abundant clonotypes carried over from the bulk population could end up in FACS-sorted repertoires as contaminants. Most primary-vaccination clones recurred post-booster (around 95% CD4, around 86% CD8). It was the secondary response that reached its peak faster, day 5 versus 15, but it was weaker.

Template switching by 5'RACE produced TCR cDNA, adding a universal primer site and UMIs. Via MiXCR, TCRdb re-called the 5' RACE reads, giving one row per CDR3 protein. Seen here are under 550,000 distinct CDR3 sequences, 20% to 25% observed once, and the top ten hold about a sixth. Only a few counts were recorded for this clonotype. Antigen specificity is unknown. This TCR was sampled from a man between 18 and 35 years old who received the YFV17D yellow fever vaccine. The sample here was PBMCs, taken roughly 20 days after the first yellow fever vaccination.

CDR3 sequence (DNA): TGTGCCAGCAGTTACGGCGGGATCAATCAGCCCCAGCATTTT. Translation gives CASSYGGINQPQHF. V gene TRBV6-5 combines with J gene TRBJ1-5; no firm D call. The V end was cut by 2 bases, the J end by 3 bases, with 8 bases between. The germline CDR1 and CDR2 sequences are MNHEY and SVGAGI. CDR3 size: 14 residues.